This T cell receptor (beta chain) emerged from a study of regulatory T cells in long-lasting Graves disease. Study details: Graves' patients, diagnosed recently, had received antithyroid drugs under 3 months. Study observations and caveats: Persistent Graves' patients showed less TCR diversity than newly diagnosed patients showed.

Researchers made TCR beta libraries by using iRepertoire HTBI primers and running Arm-PCR on CDR3 regions. MiXCR, run by TCRdb on the multiplex PCR reads, gives a single entry per CDR3 protein. The table shows 400,000 to 650,000 distinct CDR3 sequences, with 15% to 20% occurring only once. Comment on this clonotype: Antigen unknown.

The germline V gene has CDR1 MNHEY and CDR2 SVGAGI. This CDR3 contains 14 residues. Trimming shortened V by 4 bases and J by 4 bases, and 13 bases separated the two germline ends. As for time point: newly diagnosed GD, antithyroid drugs for less than 3 months. TCR sequences were obtained from RNA taken from PBMCs. A further study also used this sample, focusing on T cells in Graves' hyperthyroidism and ophthalmopathy.

Sequencing used peripheral blood mononuclear cells (PBMCs), obtained at new diagnosis, from a patient treated with antithyroid drugs. The chain carries TRBV6-5 and TRBJ1-2; D may be TRBD1 (5 bases). The sequence derives from a woman aged 40 to 65 with Graves disease. The CDR3 loop is CASSFQGPTYGYTF. The CDR3 DNA sequence: TGTGCCAGCAGTTTCCAGGGACCCACCTATGGCTACACCTTC.